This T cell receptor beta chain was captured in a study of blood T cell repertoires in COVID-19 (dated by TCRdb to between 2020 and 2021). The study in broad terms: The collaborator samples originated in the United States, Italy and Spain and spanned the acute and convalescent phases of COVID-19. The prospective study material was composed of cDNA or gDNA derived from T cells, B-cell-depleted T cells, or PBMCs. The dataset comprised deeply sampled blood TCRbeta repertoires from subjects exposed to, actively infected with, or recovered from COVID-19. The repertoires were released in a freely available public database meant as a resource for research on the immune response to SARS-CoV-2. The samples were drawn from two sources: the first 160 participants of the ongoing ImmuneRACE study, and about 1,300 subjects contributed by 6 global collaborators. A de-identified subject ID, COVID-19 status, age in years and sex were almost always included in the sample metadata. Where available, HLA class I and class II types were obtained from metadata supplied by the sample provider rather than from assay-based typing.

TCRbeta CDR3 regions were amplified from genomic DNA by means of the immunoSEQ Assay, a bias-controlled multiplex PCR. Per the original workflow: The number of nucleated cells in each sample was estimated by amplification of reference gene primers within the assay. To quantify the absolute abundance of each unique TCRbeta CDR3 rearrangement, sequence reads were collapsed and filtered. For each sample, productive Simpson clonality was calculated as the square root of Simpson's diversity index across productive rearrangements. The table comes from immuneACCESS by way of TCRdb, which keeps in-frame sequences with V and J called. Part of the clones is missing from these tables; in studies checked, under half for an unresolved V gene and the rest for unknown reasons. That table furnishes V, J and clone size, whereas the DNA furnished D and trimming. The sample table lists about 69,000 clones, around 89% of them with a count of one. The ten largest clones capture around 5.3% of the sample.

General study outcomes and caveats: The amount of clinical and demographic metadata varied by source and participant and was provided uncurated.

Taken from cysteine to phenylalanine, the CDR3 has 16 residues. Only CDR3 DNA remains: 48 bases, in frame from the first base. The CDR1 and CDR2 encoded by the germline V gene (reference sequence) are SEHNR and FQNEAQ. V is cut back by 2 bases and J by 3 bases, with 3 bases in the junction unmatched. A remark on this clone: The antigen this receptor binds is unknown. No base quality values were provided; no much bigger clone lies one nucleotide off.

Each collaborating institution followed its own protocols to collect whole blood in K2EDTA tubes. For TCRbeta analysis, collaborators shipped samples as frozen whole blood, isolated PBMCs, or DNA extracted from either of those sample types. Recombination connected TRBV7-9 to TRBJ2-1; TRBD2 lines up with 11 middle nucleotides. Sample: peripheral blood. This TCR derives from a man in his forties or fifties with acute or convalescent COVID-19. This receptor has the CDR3 CASSLFGTSGYNEQFF. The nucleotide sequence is TGTGCCAGCAGCTTATTTGGGACTAGCGGCTACAATGAGCAGTTCTTC.